This TCR beta chain was identified in a study of glioma-infiltrating T cells after dendritic cell vaccination. The overall study: Between the early 2000s and the early 2010s, patients got autologous tumor lysate-pulsed dendritic cell vaccines.

This CDR3 contains 17 residues. V shed 0 bases and J shed 0 bases, with 15 bases lying between them. CDR1 and CDR2 (germline): KGHSH, LQKENI. Profiling relied on immunoSEQ multiplex PCR, and the TCRdb table lists in-frame clones only, not all of them. The sample includes just under 60,000 clones, about 79% of them seen just once. Time point denoted: after dendritic cell vaccination, including at tumor progression/relapse. Before vaccination, two weeks after the third vaccination, and at progression, PBMC were collected. The chain joins TRBV18 to TRBJ2-7; weak D call: TRBD1 (5 bases). This TCR was sampled from a human donor with glioblastoma. Sequencing used blood, obtained after dendritic cell vaccination. CDR3 amino acids: CASSPPSGADDSYEQYF. The CDR3 nucleotides read TGTGCCAGCTCACCACCGTCTGGGGCGGATGACTCCTACGAGCAGTACTTC.